Listed below are T cell receptor beta chains from one sample, sequenced in a study of blood T cell repertoires in COVID-19. Method: immunoSEQ multiplex PCR; TCRdb's copy keeps in-frame clones and lacks some. The repertoire holds over 100,000 clones, with 84% as singletons. Sequencing was performed on peripheral blood. These receptors originate from a woman in her fifties or sixties with acute or convalescent COVID-19. CDR3s include the opening cysteine and the closing phenylalanine or tryptophan. D genes are given only for firm matches. Part of the rows lack a size; the others show once, few, many or a class for expanded clones.

CDR3 DNA	CDR3 protein	V gene	D gene	clone size	J gene
TGTGCCAGTAGTCCAGGGTCGATTTACGAGCAGTACTTC	CASSPGSIYEQYF	TRBV19	-	-	TRBJ2-7
TGCGCCAGCAGCCCCCAGGGGGCGGCTAATGAAAAACTGTTTTTT	CASSPQGAANEKLFF	TRBV5-1	TRBD1	-	TRBJ1-4
TGCGCCAGCAGTTCCGGGACAGGGGGCAATGAGCAGTTCTTC	CASSSGTGGNEQFF	TRBV10-2	TRBD1	few	TRBJ2-1
TGTGCCAGTAGTAGCCGCGGGGGGTACACTGAAGCTTTCTTT	CASSSRGGYTEAFF	TRBV19	-	-	TRBJ1-1
TGTGCCAGCAGCCCAACAGTCGGGACAGGGAGGGCCACTAACTATGGCTACACCTTC	CASSPTVGTGRATNYGYTF	TRBV9	TRBD1	-	TRBJ1-2
TGTGCCAGCAGTGACCGGACTCAGGGCTACACCTTC	CASSDRTQGYTF	TRBV2	-	-	TRBJ1-2
TGTGCCAGCAGCAACTCTGCTGGGGCCAACGTCCTGACTTTC	CASSNSAGANVLTF	TRBV5-6	-	-	TRBJ2-6
TGTGCCAGCAGCTTAGACAGTTTAAGCAATCAGCCCCAGCATTTT	CASSLDSLSNQPQHF	TRBV11-2	-	-	TRBJ1-5
TGTGCCTGGAGTTGGCTAGCGGGGGGCACAGATACGCAGTATTTT	CAWSWLAGGTDTQYF	TRBV30	TRBD2	-	TRBJ2-3
TGTGCCTGCCCGACTCCTACCACCGGGGAGCTGTTTTTT	CACPTPTTGELFF	TRBV30	-	-	TRBJ2-2
TGTGCCAGCAGTGATTCTTGGGCAGCAGATACGCAGTATTTT	CASSDSWAADTQYF	TRBV2	-	once	TRBJ2-3
TGCGCCAGCAGCTTGGACCCAGGGGGTGTAGGACAGCCCCAGCATTTT	CASSLDPGGVGQPQHF	TRBV5-1	TRBD1	-	TRBJ1-5
TGTGCCAGCAGCTTCGGACAGGGAGGATATGGCTACACCTTC	CASSFGQGGYGYTF	TRBV5-4	TRBD1	-	TRBJ1-2
TGTGCCAGCAGCCCCCTAGCGGGGGAACAAGAGACCCAGTACTTC	CASSPLAGEQETQYF	TRBV7-9	TRBD2	once	TRBJ2-5
TGTGCCAGCAGCCAAGGAGTGCCGGGACATAACTCTGGAAACACCATATATTTT	CASSQGVPGHNSGNTIYF	TRBV4-2	-	-	TRBJ1-3
TGTGCCTGGAATATGTACGCCTCGGGGTTGTATGGCTACACCTTC	CAWNMYASGLYGYTF	TRBV30	-	few	TRBJ1-2
TGTGCCAGTAGCCAGACAGCCCGGACGGAATACAATGAGCAGTTCTTC	CASSQTARTEYNEQFF	TRBV19	-	-	TRBJ2-1
TGTGCCAGCAGCTTACGGACAGGGGCGGCTGAAGCTTTCTTT	CASSLRTGAAEAFF	TRBV7-8	TRBD1	-	TRBJ1-1
TGCGCCAGCAGCTCGGGACTAGCGGGGGGACCCTACAATGAGCAGTTCTTC	CASSSGLAGGPYNEQFF	TRBV10-1	TRBD2	-	TRBJ2-1
TGTGCCAGCCGGGACAGGGGTGTATATGGCTACACCTTC	CASRDRGVYGYTF	TRBV2	TRBD1	-	TRBJ1-2